These T cell receptor beta chains were read from a single sample in a study of T cells in localized non-small cell lung cancer. Produced via immunoSEQ multiplex PCR; TCRdb's table is partial and in-frame only. Of roughly 48,000 clones in the sample, about 72% were seen once. The sequencing used peripheral blood, collected before any cancer treatment. These receptors all stem from a man between 40 and 69 years old with stage I squamous cell lung carcinoma. The CDR3 runs from the conserved cysteine through the conserved F or W. D genes are given only for firm matches. Only some rows state a clone size, as once, few, many or a class for expanded clones.

v_call: TRBV29-1; d_call: TRBD1; clone_size: .; j_call: TRBJ1-2; cdr3_length: 14; cdr3_aa: CSVGGGQGVFGYTF; cdr3_nt: TGCAGCGTTGGCGGGGGGCAGGGGGTGTTCGGCTACACCTTC
v_call: TRBV7-8; d_call: TRBD1; clone_size: .; j_call: TRBJ2-4; cdr3_length: 16; cdr3_aa: CASSQRDGRGPNIQYF; cdr3_nt: TGTGCCAGCAGCCAAAGGGATGGCAGGGGGCCTAACATTCAGTACTTC
v_call: TRBV12-2; d_call: .; clone_size: .; j_call: TRBJ1-2; cdr3_length: 17; cdr3_aa: CASRSPSPTGPAYGYTF; cdr3_nt: TGTGCAAGTCGCTCCCCGAGTCCGACAGGGCCAGCCTATGGCTACACCTTC
v_call: TRBV18; d_call: TRBD1; clone_size: .; j_call: TRBJ1-5; cdr3_length: 18; cdr3_aa: CASSPGDRGQYSNQPQHF; cdr3_nt: TGTGCCAGCTCACCAGGGGACAGGGGGCAATATAGCAATCAGCCCCAGCATTTT
v_call: TRBV6-5; d_call: .; clone_size: .; j_call: TRBJ1-6; cdr3_length: 14; cdr3_aa: CACQEGTYNSPLHF; cdr3_nt: TGTGCCTGCCAGGAGGGTACCTATAATTCACCCCTCCACTTT
v_call: TRBV4-3; d_call: TRBD1; clone_size: once; j_call: TRBJ1-2; cdr3_length: 15; cdr3_aa: CASSQEGQGDYGYTF; cdr3_nt: TGCGCCAGCAGCCAGGAAGGACAGGGCGACTATGGCTACACCTTC
v_call: TRBV28; d_call: .; clone_size: once; j_call: TRBJ1-1; cdr3_length: 15; cdr3_aa: CASSFYRAANTEAFF; cdr3_nt: TGTGCCAGCAGTTTCTACAGGGCGGCGAACACTGAAGCTTTCTTT
v_call: TRBV19; d_call: TRBD1; clone_size: once; j_call: TRBJ1-5; cdr3_length: 14; cdr3_aa: CASSIGEQGQPQHF; cdr3_nt: TGTGCCAGTAGTATAGGGGAACAGGGGCAGCCCCAGCATTTT
v_call: TRBV29-1; d_call: TRBD1; clone_size: .; j_call: TRBJ2-1; cdr3_length: 13; cdr3_aa: CSTPGQGAREQFF; cdr3_nt: TGCAGCACACCGGGACAGGGGGCACGGGAGCAGTTCTTC
v_call: TRBV7-9; d_call: .; clone_size: .; j_call: TRBJ1-6; cdr3_length: 15; cdr3_aa: CASSLESSYNSPLHF; cdr3_nt: TGTGCCAGCAGCTTAGAGAGCTCCTATAATTCACCCCTCCACTTT
v_call: TRBV2; d_call: .; clone_size: .; j_call: TRBJ2-7; cdr3_length: 11; cdr3_aa: CASGGFYEQYF; cdr3_nt: TGTGCCAGCGGGGGATTCTACGAGCAGTACTTC
v_call: TRBV7-6; d_call: .; clone_size: .; j_call: TRBJ2-5; cdr3_length: 15; cdr3_aa: CASSLGAPPVETQYF; cdr3_nt: TGTGCCAGCAGCTTGGGTGCTCCCCCGGTGGAGACCCAGTACTTC
v_call: TRBV5-1; d_call: .; clone_size: .; j_call: TRBJ2-2; cdr3_length: 12; cdr3_aa: CASSRSQGELFF; cdr3_nt: TGCGCCAGCAGCCGCTCGCAAGGGGAGCTGTTTTTT
v_call: TRBV7-9; d_call: TRBD1; clone_size: .; j_call: TRBJ2-1; cdr3_length: 16; cdr3_aa: CASSLEGGRPGNEQFF; cdr3_nt: TGTGCCAGCAGCTTAGAAGGGGGCCGGCCGGGGAATGAGCAGTTCTTC